This T cell receptor beta chain originates from a study of T cell changes during pregnancy in multiple sclerosis. Points on this clone: This specimen includes other DNA sequences encoding the same CDR3.

Repertoires were generated with immunoSEQ multiplex PCR, while TCRdb's copy carries only in-frame clones and drops some. The data contain tens of thousands of clones, about 89% of them singletons. The CDR3 is 13 amino acids. Germline values: CDR1 GTSNPN, CDR2 SVGIG (reference sequence). V lost 4 bases to trimming and J lost 0 bases, with 9 bases between them. This chain connects TRBV30 to TRBJ1-1; D is possibly TRBD1 (6 bases). Sequencing was performed on CD8+ T cells from peripheral blood mononuclear cells, taken before pregnancy. The clonotype comes from a female donor with multiple sclerosis, enrolled in a pregnancy study. CDR3 sequence (DNA): TGTGCCTGGACCACAGGGATGAACACTGAAGCTTTCTTT. Translated: CAWTTGMNTEAFF. Variable domain in full (rest from reference TRBV30 and TRBJ1-1): SQTIHQWPATLVQPVGSPLSLECTVEGTSNPNLYWYRQAAGRGLQLLFYSVGIGQISSEVPQNLSASRPQDRQFILSSKKLLLSDSGFYLCAWTTGMNTEAFFGQGTRLTVV.